Sequencing of this T cell receptor beta chain was carried out in a study of Ad26.COV2.S vaccination and SARS-CoV-2 variants. Overall study: Recipients of Ad26.COV2.S got it intramuscularly, once or twice 56 days apart. Points from the study as a whole: Researchers reported similar non-spike TCR breadth in vaccine and placebo recipients.

The repertoire was sequenced with immunoSEQ multiplex PCR; TCRdb's copy has only in-frame clones and lacks some. The top ten clones hold 6.4% of a sample with around 300,000 clones, roughly nine tenths of them seen once. J was trimmed by 4 bases and V by 4 bases; bases with no gene match: 11. Germline values: CDR1 LGHDT, CDR2 YNNKEL (reference sequence). CDR3 length equals 17 residues. Treatment described: around 19 received Ad26.COV2.S at low or high dose, single or two shots; 5 received placebo; per-sample allocation not given. The samples date from day 63 after the first vaccine or placebo injection. Points on this clone: Its specificity is not known.

The V gene is TRBV3-1 (or the pseudogene TRBV3-2), the J gene TRBJ2-1; 9 bases are shared with TRBD1. This receptor was identified in a person aged 18 to 59 who received the Ad26.COV2.S COVID-19 vaccine or a placebo. Sequenced material: peripheral blood, taken in a trial of Ad26.COV2.S vaccine versus placebo. The CDR3 DNA reads TGTGCCAGCAGCCTAAGTGGGACAGGGAGAAATTACAATGAGCAGTTCTTC. Amino acids: CASSLSGTGRNYNEQFF.